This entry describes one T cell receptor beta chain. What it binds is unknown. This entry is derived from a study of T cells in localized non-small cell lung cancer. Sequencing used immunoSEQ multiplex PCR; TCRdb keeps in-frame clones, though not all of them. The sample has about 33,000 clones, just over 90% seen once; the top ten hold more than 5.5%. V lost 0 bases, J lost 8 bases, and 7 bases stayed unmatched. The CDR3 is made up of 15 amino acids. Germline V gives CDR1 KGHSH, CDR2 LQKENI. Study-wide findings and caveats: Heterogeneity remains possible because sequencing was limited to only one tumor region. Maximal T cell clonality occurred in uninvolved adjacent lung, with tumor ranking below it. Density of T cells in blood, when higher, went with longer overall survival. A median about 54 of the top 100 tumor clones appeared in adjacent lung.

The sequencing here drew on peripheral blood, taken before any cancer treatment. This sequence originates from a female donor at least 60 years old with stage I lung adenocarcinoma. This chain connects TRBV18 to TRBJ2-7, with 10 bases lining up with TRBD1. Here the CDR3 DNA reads TGTGCCAGCTCACCACCCACGACAGGGGGCGCGAAGCAGTACGTC. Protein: CASSPPTTGGAKQYV.